This TCR beta chain was found in a study of regulatory T cells in long-lasting Graves disease. Study-wide context: By definition, persistent Graves' disease involved antithyroid drugs for over 5 years alongside positive TSH receptor antibodies.

According to the study, TCR beta libraries were built with iRepertoire HTBI primers and CDR3-region Arm-PCR. MiXCR was run by TCRdb on the multiplex PCR reads, yielding one entry per CDR3 protein. The data show a few hundred thousand distinct CDR3 sequences, roughly 24% seen once. Study-wide findings and caveats: Only a small sample size was used, which may have cut accuracy. Segments TRBV28, TRBJ1-2 and TRBJ2-5 showed preferential usage in persistent disease.

At least ten counts were recorded for this clonotype. The antigen is not known. V was pared by 5 bases and J by 5 bases, with 9 bases of the junction left unmatched. This CDR3 spans 16 amino acids. Germline V CDR1 and CDR2: SGHTA, FQGTGA. Documented time point: persistent/refractory GD, antithyroid drugs over 5 years with positive TRAb. PBMC-derived RNA was used for the TCR library. The chain carries TRBV7-3 and TRBJ2-5; 12 nucleotides agree with TRBD2. The clonotype was recovered from a woman aged 40 to 55 with Graves disease. The source was peripheral blood mononuclear cells (PBMCs), collected when the disease was refractory, from a patient treated with antithyroid drugs. Here the CDR3 reads CASSLTGTSGLETQYF. The CDR3 region has the DNA TGTGCCAGCAGCCTTACCGGGACTAGCGGGCTGGAGACCCAGTACTTC.